This T cell receptor beta chain stems from a study of cytomegalovirus exposure and HLA in healthy donors. This clone was counted once. The CDR3 is made up of 13 amino acids. Germline V gene data show CDR1 as SGHRS and CDR2 as YFSETQ. V shed 3 bases and J shed 5 bases, with 11 bases lying between them. PCR amplification relied on 60 Vbeta primers (plus 13 Jbeta primers). In the original analysis: As a later analysis found, there were around 86 million unique TCR beta chains, of which roughly 11 million were shared. Profiled with immunoSEQ multiplex PCR; TCRdb holds only in-frame clones, not every one. V and J calls and clone size are as listed in that table; D and trimming were resolved from the DNA. The profile covers about 130,000 clones, with 84% appearing a single time and 2.5% to 3.5% taken by the ten largest.

J is TRBJ1-1 and V is TRBV5-1, with D perhaps matching TRBD1 (5 bases). The clonotype originates from a woman aged 18-29 years in good health and CMV-seropositive. Material for sequencing was PBMCs. The CDR3 reads CASSSDGGTEAFF. CDR3 nucleotides: TGCGCCAGCAGCTCCGACGGGGGAACTGAAGCTTTCTTT.